The rows below give T cell receptor beta chains drawn from one sample of a study of cytomegalovirus exposure and HLA in healthy donors. The repertoire was sequenced with immunoSEQ multiplex PCR; TCRdb's copy has only in-frame clones and lacks some. The sample has approximately 150,000 clones, more than 70% seen once. Sample: PBMCs. These receptors were collected from a man aged 40-49 years in good health and CMV-seronegative. The CDR3 runs from the conserved cysteine through the conserved F or W. Each record gives: J gene, clone size, V gene, D gene, CDR3 DNA, CDR3 protein. D genes are given only for firm matches. Expanded clones are given a class, and other clones once, few, many or no size at all.

>TRBJ2-7|once|TRBV5-4|TRBD2
TGTGCCAGCAGCTTGGCCGGACTAGCGGGGACCGAGCAGTACTTC
CASSLAGLAGTEQYF
>TRBJ2-7|NA|TRBV4-1|NA
TGCGCCAGCAGCCAAGATCGCCAGCGACCGGAGGCCTACGAGCAGTACTTC
CASSQDRQRPEAYEQYF
>TRBJ2-7|NA|TRBV29-1|NA
TGCAGCGTTTCTACAGGGTCGCACTACGAGCAGTACTTC
CSVSTGSHYEQYF
>TRBJ2-7|NA|TRBV10-3|TRBD1
TGTGCCATCAGTTCCGGGACAGACTACGAGCAGTACTTC
CAISSGTDYEQYF
>TRBJ2-1|NA|TRBV5-6|TRBD2
TGTGCCAGCAGCCCGATAGCGGGGGGCCTGTTCTTC
CASSPIAGGLFF
>TRBJ2-7|NA|TRBV6-6|NA
TGTGCCAGCAGTTACGAGGAATCCGTAAGTTACGAGCAGTACTTC
CASSYEESVSYEQYF
>TRBJ2-7|once|TRBV6-1|NA
TGTGCCAGCTCCCGGACAGCCTCCTACGAGCAGTACTTC
CASSRTASYEQYF
>TRBJ1-2|NA|TRBV19|NA
TGTGCCAGTAGTCCACGGGAGATGGCCGCTGGCTACACCTTC
CASSPREMAAGYTF
>TRBJ1-2|NA|TRBV18|TRBD1
TGTGCCAGCTCACCAACTCGCGGACAGGGGGCCTATGGCTACACCTTC
CASSPTRGQGAYGYTF
>TRBJ1-4|NA|TRBV7-5|NA
TGTGTCAGAAGCCGAGCGGTGTGGACAGGGGTTGCAACTAATGAAAAACTGTTTTTT
CVRSRAVWTGVATNEKLFF
>TRBJ2-2|NA|TRBV7-8|NA
TGTGCCAGCAGCTTTCATCTCGGGGTATCCGGGGAGCTGTTTTTT
CASSFHLGVSGELFF
>TRBJ2-1|NA|TRBV29-1|TRBD2
TGCAGCGTTGGGCTAGCGGGGGCGCATAACGGGCAGTTCTTC
CSVGLAGAHNGQFF
>TRBJ2-2|NA|TRBV5-1|TRBD1
TGCGCCAGCAGCCCAGGGGGCGTGCAAACCGGGGAGCTGTTTTTT
CASSPGGVQTGELFF
>TRBJ2-6|NA|TRBV7-9|TRBD1
TGTGCCAGCAGCTTAGGGACAGGGGGCACAGGAGCCAACGTCCTGACTTTC
CASSLGTGGTGANVLTF
>TRBJ1-1|NA|TRBV29-1|TRBD1
TGCAGCGCTGTCCGACAGGGGATGACTGAAGCTTTCTTT
CSAVRQGMTEAFF
>TRBJ2-3|NA|TRBV18|NA
TGTGCCAGCTCACCACTACAGGGGAGGACAGATACGCAGTATTTT
CASSPLQGRTDTQYF
>TRBJ2-5|NA|TRBV5-1|NA
TGCGCCAGCAGGAGGGCCGGGGGAGAGACCCAGTACTTC
CASRRAGGETQYF
>TRBJ2-7|once|TRBV18|NA
TGTGCCAGCTCACCAACAGGATCCTACGAGCAGTACTTC
CASSPTGSYEQYF
>TRBJ1-1|NA|TRBV19|NA
TGTGCCAGTAGCGGCGGCCCTGAAGCTTTCTTT
CASSGGPEAFF
>TRBJ2-6|NA|TRBV4-3|NA
TGCGCCAGCAGCCAATGGACAAGTTCCTCTGGGGCCAACGTCCTGACTTTC
CASSQWTSSSGANVLTF
>TRBJ1-1|NA|TRBV5-1|TRBD1
TGCGCCAGCAGCTTGCGGACAGGGCAGAACACTGAAGCTTTCTTT
CASSLRTGQNTEAFF
>TRBJ2-7|once|TRBV28|NA
TGTGCCAGCGCAAACCAAGAGATTTACGAGCAGTACTTC
CASANQEIYEQYF
>TRBJ2-1|NA|TRBV18|NA
TGTGCCAGCTCACCTTCACTGAACGATTACAATGAGCAGTTCTTC
CASSPSLNDYNEQFF
>TRBJ1-1|NA|TRBV4-1|NA
TGCGCCAGCAGCCAAGCCACGACAGGACTTGGAACTGAAGCTTTCTTT
CASSQATTGLGTEAFF
>TRBJ2-6|NA|TRBV28|TRBD2
TGTGCCAGCAGTGCCCTAGCGGGGGGGGAGGTTAGGGCCAACGTCCTGACTTTC
CASSALAGGEVRANVLTF
>TRBJ1-1|NA|TRBV28|TRBD1
TGTGCCAGCACACAGGGGAGGAACACTGAAGCTTTCTTT
CASTQGRNTEAFF
>TRBJ2-5|NA|TRBV21-1|NA
TGTGCCAGCAGCAAAGGGGACAGGAGACCCACTTACGGGGCTCAAGAGACCCAGTACTTC
CASSKGDRRPTYGAQETQYF
>TRBJ2-5|NA|TRBV7-2|TRBD2
TGTGCCAGCAGCTTTCAAGGGACTAGCGGGGGAGAGACCCAGTACTTC
CASSFQGTSGGETQYF
>TRBJ2-3|once|TRBV7-7|TRBD2
TGTGCCAGCAGCCCGTTGACTAGCGGGGGCACAGATACGCAGTATTTT
CASSPLTSGGTDTQYF
>TRBJ2-5|once|TRBV29-1|NA
TGCAGCGTTGAACGGGCTAGCTACGAGACCCAGTACTTC
CSVERASYETQYF
>TRBJ2-7|NA|TRBV6-6|NA
TGTGCCAGCAGTTACTCTCGGGGAACCGGGTACGAGCAGTACTTC
CASSYSRGTGYEQYF
>TRBJ2-2|NA|TRBV7-2|TRBD1
TGTGCCAGCAGCCCCCGACAGGGAAGGGAGCTGTTTTTT
CASSPRQGRELFF
>TRBJ1-6|NA|TRBV5-1|TRBD1
TGCGCCAGCAGCCCGGCCGGGACAGGGTATAATTCACCCCTCCACTTT
CASSPAGTGYNSPLHF
>TRBJ2-6|NA|TRBV6-5|NA
TGTGCCAGCAGTCTCTCTGGGGCCAACGTCCTGACTTTC
CASSLSGANVLTF
>TRBJ2-2|NA|TRBV27|TRBD2
TGTGCCAGCAGTTCCCTACGGGGGGGCAGTTACACCGGGGAGCTGTTTTTT
CASSSLRGGSYTGELFF
>TRBJ1-2|NA|TRBV10-2|NA
TGCGCCACCACCGAAAGTGACAGCATCAACTATGGCTACACCTTC
CATTESDSINYGYTF
>TRBJ2-1|few|TRBV6-1|TRBD2
TGTGCCAGCAGTATGACTAGCGGAAACAATGAGCAGTTCTTC
CASSMTSGNNEQFF
>TRBJ2-5|few|TRBV4-3|TRBD2
TGCGCCAGCAGCCAGGGAGGACCAGCGGGGCGAGGGACCCAGTACTTC
CASSQGGPAGRGTQYF
>TRBJ2-1|NA|TRBV6-5|TRBD2
TGTGCCAGCAGTTCCCCTCGCCGGGGGGGCCTCAATGAGCAGTTCTTC
CASSSPRRGGLNEQFF
>TRBJ1-6|NA|TRBV5-1|NA
TGCGCCAGCGGGATGGGGAGTTATAATTCACCCCTCCACTTT
CASGMGSYNSPLHF
>TRBJ2-7|NA|TRBV7-9|NA
TGTGCCAGCAGCTGGCCCCAGGGCGATATTTACGAGCAGTACTTC
CASSWPQGDIYEQYF
>TRBJ1-2|NA|TRBV7-2|TRBD1
TGTGCCAGCAGGACGACAGGGCATGACGATGGCTACACCTTC
CASRTTGHDDGYTF
>TRBJ1-2|NA|TRBV7-2|NA
TGTGCCAGCAGCTTCACCGGGACAACCAATGGCTACACCTTC
CASSFTGTTNGYTF
>TRBJ1-2|NA|TRBV4-1|TRBD1
TGCGCCAGCAGCCAAGAACATACAGGGGGCAACTATGGCTACACCTTC
CASSQEHTGGNYGYTF
>TRBJ1-2|NA|TRBV10-3|TRBD1
TGTGCCATCAGTGATCCCGGGACAGGGTTCGATGGCTACACCTTC
CAISDPGTGFDGYTF
>TRBJ2-5|NA|TRBV4-2|TRBD2
TGTGCCAGCAGCCCACGGACTAGCGAACAAGAGACCCAGTACTTC
CASSPRTSEQETQYF